The rows below give T cell receptor beta chains drawn from one sample of a study of cytomegalovirus exposure and HLA in healthy donors. This table comes from immunoSEQ multiplex PCR, and its TCRdb copy is limited to in-frame clones, with some not included. This sample has around 130,000 clones; approximately 80% occur once, and the top ten carry 0.95% to 1.5%. Specimen: PBMCs. All receptors derive from a girl aged 2 to 9 in good health and CMV-seronegative. Both conserved end residues are part of each CDR3. Fields, in order: CDR3 DNA, CDR3 protein, V gene, D gene, J gene, clone size. A D gene is named only where the DNA matches it firmly. The size entry is marked missing in some rows and otherwise reads once, few, many or a size class.

TGTGCCAGCAGCCTACCGACAGGGGGATCCACCGGGGAGCTGTTTTTT CASSLPTGGSTGELFF TRBV7-9 TRBD1 TRBJ2-2 -
TGTGCCAGCAGTCGGGGGGGGTCCCACGAGCAGTACTTC CASSRGGSHEQYF TRBV11-3 TRBD2 TRBJ2-7 -
TGTGCCAGCAGTCCACCGTCCGGGACACTGAACACTGAAGCTTTCTTT CASSPPSGTLNTEAFF TRBV28 - TRBJ1-1 -
TGTGCCAGCAGCCCCATACTCACAGATACGCAGTATTTT CASSPILTDTQYF TRBV7-2 - TRBJ2-3 -
TGTGCCAGCAGCTTCGGCGGGAGGGCCCATAGTGAGCAGTTCTTC CASSFGGRAHSEQFF TRBV5-4 TRBD2 TRBJ2-1 -
TGTGCCAGCAGCTTTAGCGGGGGGGCCACAGATACGCAGTATTTT CASSFSGGATDTQYF TRBV7-3 TRBD2 TRBJ2-3 few
TGTGCCAGCAGTTTAGCGGGGGGCTATACTGAAGCTTTCTTT CASSLAGGYTEAFF TRBV27 - TRBJ1-1 -
TGTGCCAGCAGCCCGACTGGGAGCTCCTATAATTCCCCCCTCCACTTT CASSPTGSSYNSPLHF TRBV13 - TRBJ1-6 -
TGTGCCAGCAGCTTAGGAATGGGGACATCAACTAATGAAAAACTGTTTTTT CASSLGMGTSTNEKLFF TRBV7-9 - TRBJ1-4 once
TGTGCCAGCAGCTTGGCCGGGACAGGCTATTCACCCCTCCACTTT CASSLAGTGYSPLHF TRBV5-6 TRBD1 TRBJ1-6 -
TGTGCCAGCAGTTTACCGGGACTAGGGGTTAATGAGCAGTTCTTC CASSLPGLGVNEQFF TRBV28 TRBD2 TRBJ2-1 -
TGTGCCAGCTCACCACAGGCTAGCGGGAGTATCGCCGGGGAGCTGTTTTTT CASSPQASGSIAGELFF TRBV18 TRBD2 TRBJ2-2 -
TGTGCCAGCAGTTTGTCGGGACAGGGATTCGAGCAGTACTTC CASSLSGQGFEQYF TRBV28 TRBD1 TRBJ2-7 -
TGTGCCATCAGCCCCGGGACTAGGAATTGGGAGACCCAGTACTTC CAISPGTRNWETQYF TRBV10-3 TRBD2 TRBJ2-5 -
TGCGCCAGCAGTCCGCCTCCGGAATGCAGGGTCTACGAGCAGTACTTC CASSPPPECRVYEQYF TRBV23-1 - TRBJ2-7 -
TGTGCCAGCACCCTACTATTCTCCTACGAGCAGTACTTC CASTLLFSYEQYF TRBV4-2 - TRBJ2-7 few
TGTGCCAGCAGCTCCGGGGATTACAATGAGCAGTTCTTC CASSSGDYNEQFF TRBV13 - TRBJ2-1 few
TGTGCCAGCAGTGCCAGGGACAGCCCTACCTACGAGCAGTACTTC CASSARDSPTYEQYF TRBV6-6 TRBD1 TRBJ2-7 -
TGTGCCAGCAGCGTAGAGGACGGGAGGGTCTACAATGAGCAGTTCTTC CASSVEDGRVYNEQFF TRBV9 TRBD2 TRBJ2-1 -
TGTGCCAGCAGCGTAGTATCGGGTACCACCGGTGGGGAGCTGTTTTTT CASSVVSGTTGGELFF TRBV9 - TRBJ2-2 -
TGTGCCAGCAGTTTATCGTACGGCCAAGAGACCCAGTACTTC CASSLSYGQETQYF TRBV27 - TRBJ2-5 -
TGTGCCAGCAGCTCGCTGGTGAAAACGGGATCTGAAGCTTTCTTT CASSSLVKTGSEAFF TRBV6-5 - TRBJ1-1 -
TGTGCCAGTAGTATCCAGGGCGGGACAGGGTACGAAAAACTGTTTTTT CASSIQGGTGYEKLFF TRBV19 TRBD1 TRBJ1-4 -
TGCACCAGCAGCCAAGATCGCGGCAGAAATAACTATGGCTACACCTTC CTSSQDRGRNNYGYTF TRBV1 - TRBJ1-2 -
TGTGCCAGCAGCTTGCGGGACAGGTTGGGGACTGAAGCTTTCTTT CASSLRDRLGTEAFF TRBV7-9 TRBD1 TRBJ1-1 few
TGTGCCAGCAGGGATGACAGGGGTGGTTCACCCCTCCACTTT CASRDDRGGSPLHF TRBV6-6 TRBD1 TRBJ1-6 many
TGTGCCAGCAGCTTGTTCGGGGAAGCGCGATCCTACAATGAGCAGTTCTTC CASSLFGEARSYNEQFF TRBV7-2 - TRBJ2-1 few
TGTGCCAGCAGCTTTGACAGGGGGCTGGAAGCTTTCTTT CASSFDRGLEAFF TRBV7-2 TRBD1 TRBJ1-1 -
TGTGCCAGCATCCCGCCCGGGACAGGGCCGGACGAGCAGTACTTC CASIPPGTGPDEQYF TRBV6-7 TRBD1 TRBJ2-7 -
TGTGCCAGCAGCTTAGAGCCGGGATACGAGCAGTACTTC CASSLEPGYEQYF TRBV7-2 - TRBJ2-7 -
TGTGCCAGCAGCTTGCCCGGACAGGGGATCTATGGCTACACCTTC CASSLPGQGIYGYTF TRBV7-2 TRBD1 TRBJ1-2 -
TGTGCCAGCAGCCCAGGGGTCTCCTACGAGCAGTACTTC CASSPGVSYEQYF TRBV9 - TRBJ2-7 -
TGTGCCAGCTCACCACTCGGGACAGGGGGCCATGAAAAACTGTTTTTT CASSPLGTGGHEKLFF TRBV18 TRBD1 TRBJ1-4 -
TGTGCCAGCGGTATCAGGGGGCTTGAAACCGGGGAGCTGTTTTTT CASGIRGLETGELFF TRBV9 TRBD1 TRBJ2-2 -
TGTGCCAGCAGCCCTATGGGACAGGGGATCTATGGCTACACCTTC CASSPMGQGIYGYTF TRBV4-2 TRBD1 TRBJ1-2 once
TGCGCCAGCAGTGGGCAGGGGAACACTGAAGCTTTCTTT CASSGQGNTEAFF TRBV10-2 - TRBJ1-1 -
TGTGCCAGCAGCTTTCCTCAGGGGGTGGGGACCGGGGAGCTGTTTTTT CASSFPQGVGTGELFF TRBV7-9 TRBD1 TRBJ2-2 -
TGTGCCAGCAGTTACTATCGGGATCCCACAGATACGCAGTATTTT CASSYYRDPTDTQYF TRBV6-5 - TRBJ2-3 -
TGCGCCAGCAGCGGGTTGGCGGGGGGCCAAGAGACCCAGTACTTC CASSGLAGGQETQYF TRBV5-1 TRBD2 TRBJ2-5 -
TGTGCCAGCAGTGAGAAAGAGTCTCCAGATACGCAGTATTTT CASSEKESPDTQYF TRBV6-4 - TRBJ2-3 -
TGTGCCAGCAGGGTACTAGCGGGGCTCTCCTACAATGAGCAGTTCTTC CASRVLAGLSYNEQFF TRBV7-9 TRBD2 TRBJ2-1 -
TGTGCCAGCAGCTTTGTCGGGAACATTCAGTACTTC CASSFVGNIQYF TRBV7-8 - TRBJ2-4 -
TGCAGCGTTGTACCTTCAGGGCTGAACACTGAAGCTTTCTTT CSVVPSGLNTEAFF TRBV29-1 - TRBJ1-1 -
TGTGCCAGCAGCTTAGATACTAGCGGGAGGACAGATACGCAGTATTTT CASSLDTSGRTDTQYF TRBV7-2 TRBD2 TRBJ2-3 -
TGTGCCTGGGGTACGGGACAGGGGACCTACGAGCAGTACTTC CAWGTGQGTYEQYF TRBV30 TRBD1 TRBJ2-7 -
TGTGCCTGGAGGGGGGGGGCCTCGGATACGCAGTATTTT CAWRGGASDTQYF TRBV30 - TRBJ2-3 -
TGCAGCGTTGAAGTAGGACAGGGGGCGGGGGGCTACACCTTC CSVEVGQGAGGYTF TRBV29-1 TRBD1 TRBJ1-2 -
TGTGCCAGCAGCCTATCGGGAGCGGGAGTAGCCTACAATGAGCAGTTCTTC CASSLSGAGVAYNEQFF TRBV5-4 TRBD2 TRBJ2-1 -